The following is a T cell receptor (beta chain) sequence with its context. What it recognizes is unknown. Quantitative molecular-barcoded 5'-RACE generated the TCR beta libraries. MiXCR was run by TCRdb on the 5' RACE reads, yielding one entry per CDR3 protein. The top ten hold less than 9% of the sample, which has 250,000 to 350,000 distinct CDR3 sequences, roughly 20% seen once. The data originate from a study of CD8 T cells in ankylosing spondylitis. General study results and limits: Disease-linked clones had a CD8+ phenotype and relatively low frequency in peripheral blood. Disease-linked clones were reportedly significantly enriched in matched ankylosing spondylitis synovial fluid.

The ends were cut back, 6 bases at V and 0 bases at J, with 11 bases in the middle. The CDR3 runs to 14 residues. Germline assignment: CDR1 WSHSY and CDR2 SAAADI. The source is a male donor with ankylosing spondylitis or in good health (not recorded which). V gene TRBV10-2 combines with J gene TRBJ1-1, with D possibly being TRBD1 (6 bases). Specimen: blood, either unsorted or a sorted T cell fraction (not recorded which). CDR3 loop: CASRKQGLNTEAFF. In DNA, the CDR3 is TGCGCCAGCAGAAAACAGGGTCTGAACACTGAAGCTTTCTTT.